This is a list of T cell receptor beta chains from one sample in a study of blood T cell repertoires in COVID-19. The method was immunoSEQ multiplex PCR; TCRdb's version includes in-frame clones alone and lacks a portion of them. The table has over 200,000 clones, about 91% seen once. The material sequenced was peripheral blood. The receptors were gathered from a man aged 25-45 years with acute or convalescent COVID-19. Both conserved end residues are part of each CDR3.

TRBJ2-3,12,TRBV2,CASSGVAGTQYF
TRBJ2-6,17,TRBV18,CASSPRTGLSGANVLTF
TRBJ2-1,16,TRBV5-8,CASSWRGSSSYNEQFF
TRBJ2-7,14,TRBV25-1,CASEGLLTFGEQYF
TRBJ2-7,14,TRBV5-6,CASSTWMRPYEQYF
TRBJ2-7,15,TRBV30,CAWSVYGQGSYEQYF
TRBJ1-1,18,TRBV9,CASSVDGRGHSMNTEAFF
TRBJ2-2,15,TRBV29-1,CSVASGGANTGELFF
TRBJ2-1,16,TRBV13,CASSLYWGGQNNEQFF
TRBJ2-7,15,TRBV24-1,CATSDGTGGSYEQYF
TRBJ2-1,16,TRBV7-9,CASSRELAGGYNEQFF
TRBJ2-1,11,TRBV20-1,CSAIRDNEQFF
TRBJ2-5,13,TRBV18,CASSPTKQETQYF
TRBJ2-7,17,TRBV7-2,CASSARGSGVGSREQYF
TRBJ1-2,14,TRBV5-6,CASSLRQGRGGYTF
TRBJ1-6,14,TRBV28,CASTTDSNNSPLHF
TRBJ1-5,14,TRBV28,CASSFAGNNQPQHF
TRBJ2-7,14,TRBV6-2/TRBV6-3,CASSAPQGAGEQYF
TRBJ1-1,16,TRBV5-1,CASSSGQGTMNTEAFF
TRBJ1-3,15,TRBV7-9,CASSSKNRSGNTIYF
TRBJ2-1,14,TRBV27,CASSLEFRRAQQFF
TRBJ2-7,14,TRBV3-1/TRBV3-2,CASSRLAVPYEQYF
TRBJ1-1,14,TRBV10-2,CASSEQRVNTEAFF
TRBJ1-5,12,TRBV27,CASRRQGQPQHF
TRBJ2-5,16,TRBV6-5,CASSYAGTSGGGTQYF
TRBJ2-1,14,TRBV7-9,CASSFGQGGNEQFF
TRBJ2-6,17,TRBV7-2,CASSLALFRAGANVLTF
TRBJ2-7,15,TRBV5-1,CASSLTGQGAYEQYF
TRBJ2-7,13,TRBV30,CAWYSGSSYEQYF
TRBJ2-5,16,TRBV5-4,CASSWGLGTGQETQYF
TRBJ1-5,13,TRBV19,CASGSYSNQPQHF
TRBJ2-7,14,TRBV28,CATPRDTGVYEQYF
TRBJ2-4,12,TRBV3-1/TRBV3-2,CASSRHQNIQYF
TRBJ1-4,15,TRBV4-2,CASSPAGQKNEKLFF
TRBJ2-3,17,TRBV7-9,CASSSRGVGIGTDTQYF
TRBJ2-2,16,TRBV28,CASSTPGQGTLWELFF
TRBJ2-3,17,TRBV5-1,CASSRGATSGSWLVQYF
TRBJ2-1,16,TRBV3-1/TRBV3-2,CASSPLQREKYNEQFF
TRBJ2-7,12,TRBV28,CASSFRVSEQYF
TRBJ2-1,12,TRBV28,CATARSYNEQFF
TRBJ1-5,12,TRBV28,CASQAGNQPQHF
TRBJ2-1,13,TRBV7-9,CASSLAAPHEQFF
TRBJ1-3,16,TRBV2,CASSPEGGVSGNTIYF
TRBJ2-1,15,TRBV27,CASSLTGQGFGEQFF
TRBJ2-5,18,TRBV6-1,CASSGVNRGTSRKETQYF
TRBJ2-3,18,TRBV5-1,CASSFGGLAGGGTDTQYF
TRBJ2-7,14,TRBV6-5,CASTYGTGYYEQYF
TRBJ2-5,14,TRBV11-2,CASSLGQAGETQYF
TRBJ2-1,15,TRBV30,CAWSRDRNFYNEQFF
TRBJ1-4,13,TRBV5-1,CASSPRENEKLFF
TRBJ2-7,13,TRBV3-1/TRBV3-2,CASSRTRDTEQYF
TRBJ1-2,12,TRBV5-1,CASSDGGYGYTF
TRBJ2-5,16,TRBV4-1,CASSQRPLAAEETQYF
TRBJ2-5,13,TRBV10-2,CASSEDGSETQYF
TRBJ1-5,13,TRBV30,CAWSLGPNQPQHF
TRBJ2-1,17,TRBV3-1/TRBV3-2,CASSQVVPPTGGNEQFF
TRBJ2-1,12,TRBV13,CASSSDLNEQFF